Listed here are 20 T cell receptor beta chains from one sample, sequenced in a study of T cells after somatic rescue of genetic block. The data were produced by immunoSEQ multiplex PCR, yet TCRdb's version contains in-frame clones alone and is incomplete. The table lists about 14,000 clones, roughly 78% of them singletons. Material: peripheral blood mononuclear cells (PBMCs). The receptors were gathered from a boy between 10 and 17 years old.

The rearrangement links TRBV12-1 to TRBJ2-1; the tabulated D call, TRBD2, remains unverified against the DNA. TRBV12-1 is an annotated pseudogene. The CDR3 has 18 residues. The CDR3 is CASSFYGSGRRSYNEQFF. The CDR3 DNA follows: TGTGCCAGCAGCTTTTACGGTAGCGGGAGGCGCTCCTACAATGAGCAGTTCTTC.

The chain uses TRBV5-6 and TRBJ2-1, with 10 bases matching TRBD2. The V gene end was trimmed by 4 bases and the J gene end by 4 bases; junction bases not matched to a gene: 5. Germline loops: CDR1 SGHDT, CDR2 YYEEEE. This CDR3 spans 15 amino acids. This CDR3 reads CASSLGLAAYNEQFF. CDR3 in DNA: TGTGCCAGCAGCCTTGGACTAGCGGCGTACAATGAGCAGTTCTTC.

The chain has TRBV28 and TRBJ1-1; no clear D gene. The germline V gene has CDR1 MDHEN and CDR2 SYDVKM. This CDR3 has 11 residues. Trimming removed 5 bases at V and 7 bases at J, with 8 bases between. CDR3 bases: TGTGCCAGCAGTCCCCGAAATGAAGCTTTCTTT. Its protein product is CASSPRNEAFF.

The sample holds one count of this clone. CDR3 coding DNA: TGTGCCAGCAGCTTAGGGGGAATCCAAAATGAAAAACTGTTTTTT. It is translated as CASSLGGIQNEKLFF. This chain joins TRBV7-2 and TRBJ1-4; D unresolved. Per the germline V gene, CDR1 is SGHTA and CDR2 is FQGNSA. V was pared by 1 base and J by 5 bases, with 11 bases between. The CDR3 length is 15 residues.

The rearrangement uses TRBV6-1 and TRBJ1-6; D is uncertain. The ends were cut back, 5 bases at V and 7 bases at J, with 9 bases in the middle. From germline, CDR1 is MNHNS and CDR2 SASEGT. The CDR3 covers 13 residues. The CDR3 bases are TGTGCCAGCAGTCGGGTCCTCAATTCACCCCTCCACTTT. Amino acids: CASSRVLNSPLHF.

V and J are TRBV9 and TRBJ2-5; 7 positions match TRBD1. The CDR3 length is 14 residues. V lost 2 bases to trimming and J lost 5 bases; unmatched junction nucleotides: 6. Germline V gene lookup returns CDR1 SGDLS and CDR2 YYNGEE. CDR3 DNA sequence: TGTGCCAGCAGCGTTTCGGGACAGAGGGAGACCCAGTACTTC. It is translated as CASSVSGQRETQYF.

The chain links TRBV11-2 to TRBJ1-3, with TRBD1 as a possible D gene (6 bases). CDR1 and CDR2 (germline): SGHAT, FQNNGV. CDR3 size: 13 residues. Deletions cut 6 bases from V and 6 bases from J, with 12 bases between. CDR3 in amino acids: CASRQGTENTIYF. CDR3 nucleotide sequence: TGTGCCAGCAGGCAGGGGACTGAAAACACCATATATTTT.

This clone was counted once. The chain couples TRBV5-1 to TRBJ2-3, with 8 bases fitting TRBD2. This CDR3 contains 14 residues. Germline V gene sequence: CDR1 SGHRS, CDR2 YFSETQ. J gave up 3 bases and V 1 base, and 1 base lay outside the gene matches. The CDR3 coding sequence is TGCGCCAGCAGCTTGTCGGGGGGGACAGATACGCAGTATTTT. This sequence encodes CASSLSGGTDTQYF.

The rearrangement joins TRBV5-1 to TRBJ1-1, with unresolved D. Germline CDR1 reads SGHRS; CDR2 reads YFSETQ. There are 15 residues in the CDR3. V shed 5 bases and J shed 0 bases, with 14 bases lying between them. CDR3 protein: CASRTELVMNTEAFF. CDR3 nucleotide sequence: TGCGCCAGCAGAACCGAACTCGTCATGAACACTGAAGCTTTCTTT.

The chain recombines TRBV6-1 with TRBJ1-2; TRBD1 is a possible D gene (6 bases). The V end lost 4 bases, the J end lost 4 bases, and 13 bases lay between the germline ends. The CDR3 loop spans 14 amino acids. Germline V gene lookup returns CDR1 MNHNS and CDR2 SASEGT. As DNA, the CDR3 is TGTGCCAGCAGTGGGGGGGGGCGAGGCTATGGCTACACCTTC. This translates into CASSGGGRGYGYTF.

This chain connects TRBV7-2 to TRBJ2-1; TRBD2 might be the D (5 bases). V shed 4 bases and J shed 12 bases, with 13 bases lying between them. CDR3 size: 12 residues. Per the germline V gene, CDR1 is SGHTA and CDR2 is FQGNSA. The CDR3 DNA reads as TGTGCCAGCAGCTCTCTAGCTCCCGGGCAGTTCTTC. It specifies CASSSLAPGQFF.

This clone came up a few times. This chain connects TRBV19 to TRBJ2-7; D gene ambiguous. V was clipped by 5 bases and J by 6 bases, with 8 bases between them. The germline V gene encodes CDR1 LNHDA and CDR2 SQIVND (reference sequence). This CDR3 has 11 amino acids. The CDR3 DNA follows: TGTGCCAGTAGTTCTGCGTCCGAGCAGTACTTC. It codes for CASSSASEQYF.

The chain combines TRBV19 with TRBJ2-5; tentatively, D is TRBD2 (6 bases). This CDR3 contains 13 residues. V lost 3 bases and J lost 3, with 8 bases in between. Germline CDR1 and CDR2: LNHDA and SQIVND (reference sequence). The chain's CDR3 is CASSMSGEETQYF. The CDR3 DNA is TGTGCCAGTAGTATGTCGGGAGAAGAGACCCAGTACTTC.

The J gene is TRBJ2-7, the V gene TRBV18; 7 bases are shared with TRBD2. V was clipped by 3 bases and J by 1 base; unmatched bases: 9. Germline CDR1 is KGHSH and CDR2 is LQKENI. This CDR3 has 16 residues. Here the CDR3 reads CASSPLKAGISYEQYF. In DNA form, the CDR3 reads TGTGCCAGCTCACCCCTTAAAGCGGGAATTTCCTACGAGCAGTACTTC.

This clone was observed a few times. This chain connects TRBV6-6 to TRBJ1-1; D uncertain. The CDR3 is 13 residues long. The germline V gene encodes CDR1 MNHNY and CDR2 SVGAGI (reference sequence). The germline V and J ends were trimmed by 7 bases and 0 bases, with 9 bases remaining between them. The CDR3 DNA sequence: TGTGCCAGCACGGACGGGATGAACACTGAAGCTTTCTTT. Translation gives CASTDGMNTEAFF.

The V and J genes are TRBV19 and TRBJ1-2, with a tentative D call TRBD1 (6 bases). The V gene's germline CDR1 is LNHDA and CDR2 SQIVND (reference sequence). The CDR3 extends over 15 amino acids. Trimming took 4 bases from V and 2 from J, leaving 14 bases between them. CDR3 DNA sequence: TGTGCCAGTAGTACCTCGAGGACAGCAAACTATGGCTACACCTTC. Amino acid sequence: CASSTSRTANYGYTF.

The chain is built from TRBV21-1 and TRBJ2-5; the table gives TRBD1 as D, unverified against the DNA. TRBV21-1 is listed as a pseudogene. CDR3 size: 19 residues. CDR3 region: CASSKSVGPGGTGTETQYF. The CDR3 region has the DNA TGTGCCAGCAGCAAAAGCGTGGGGCCAGGGGGCACGGGAACCGAGACCCAGTACTTC.

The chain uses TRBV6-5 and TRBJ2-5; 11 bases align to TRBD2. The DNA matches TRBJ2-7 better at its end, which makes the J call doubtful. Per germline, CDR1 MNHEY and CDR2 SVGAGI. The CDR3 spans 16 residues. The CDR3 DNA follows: TGTGCCAGCAGTTCCGAACTAGCGGGAGACTCCTACGAGCAGTACTTC. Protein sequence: CASSSELAGDSYEQYF.

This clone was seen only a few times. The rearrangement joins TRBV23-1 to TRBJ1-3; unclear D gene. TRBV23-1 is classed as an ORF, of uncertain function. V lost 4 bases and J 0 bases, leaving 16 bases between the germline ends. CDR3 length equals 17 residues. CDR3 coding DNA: TGCGCCAGCAGTCCCCTTTATTTGGGTGCCTCTGGAAACACCATATATTTT. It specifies CASSPLYLGASGNTIYF.

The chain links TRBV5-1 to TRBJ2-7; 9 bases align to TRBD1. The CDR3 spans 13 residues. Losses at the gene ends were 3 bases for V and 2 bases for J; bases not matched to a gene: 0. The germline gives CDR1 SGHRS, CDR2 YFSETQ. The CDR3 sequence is CASSWDRAYEQYF. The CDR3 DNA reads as TGCGCCAGCAGCTGGGACAGGGCCTACGAGCAGTACTTC.